Shown below are 2 T cell receptor beta chains from a single sample sequenced in a study of neurological immune-mediated disorders. TCRdb ran MiXCR on the 5' RACE reads and lists one entry per CDR3 protein. Among 55,000 or so distinct CDR3 sequences, approximately 4.4% were seen once, and the ten largest hold 2.5% to 3%. Source material: PBMCs. The origin of the receptors is a man aged 50 to 59 with multiple sclerosis.

This clonotype was seen repeatedly, ten times or more. The genes are TRBV9 and TRBJ2-5, with D possibly matching TRBD1 (5 bases). The length of the CDR3 is 14 residues. V was trimmed by 1 base and J by 5 bases, leaving 12 bases between them. Germline V gives CDR1 SGDLS, CDR2 YYNGEE. This CDR3 reads CASSVLPGLETQYF. CDR3 sequence (DNA): TGTGCCAGCAGCGTATTGCCAGGGTTGGAGACCCAGTACTTC.

There are many counts of this clonotype. The chain employs TRBV27 and TRBJ2-5; tentative D call: TRBD2 (6 bases). Germline values: CDR1 MNHEY, CDR2 SMNVEV (reference sequence). The V gene lost 3 bases and the J gene lost 5 bases, with 10 bases spanning the gap. The CDR3 runs 13 residues. CDR3 bases: TGTGCCAGCAGTTTTCGCGGGGCTGAGACCCAGTACTTC. It translates to CASSFRGAETQYF.